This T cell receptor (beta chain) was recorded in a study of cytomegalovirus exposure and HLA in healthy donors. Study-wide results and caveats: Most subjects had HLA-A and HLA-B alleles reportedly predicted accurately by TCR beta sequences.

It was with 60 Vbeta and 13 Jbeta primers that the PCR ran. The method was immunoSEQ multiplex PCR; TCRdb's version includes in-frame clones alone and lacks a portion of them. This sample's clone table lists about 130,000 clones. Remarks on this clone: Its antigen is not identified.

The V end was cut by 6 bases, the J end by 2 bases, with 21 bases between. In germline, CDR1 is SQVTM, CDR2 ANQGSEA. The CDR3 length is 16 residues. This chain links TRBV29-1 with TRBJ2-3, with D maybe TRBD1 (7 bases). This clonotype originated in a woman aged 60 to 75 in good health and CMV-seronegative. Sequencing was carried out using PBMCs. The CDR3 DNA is TGCAGCGTCCTACCCAGACAGGGCGGGATCACAGATACGCAGTATTTT. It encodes CSVLPRQGGITDTQYF.